These 31 T cell receptor beta chains were all obtained from the same sample, sequenced in a study of Ad26.COV2.S vaccination and SARS-CoV-2 variants. Generated by immunoSEQ multiplex PCR, the TCRdb table keeps only in-frame clones and is missing some. The sample holds around 300,000 clones, 85% to 90% seen once. Treatment here: about 20 received Ad26.COV2.S at low or high dose, single or two shots; about 5 received placebo; per-sample allocation not given. Vaccine and placebo recipients were sampled on day 63 after the first injection. Sequenced material: peripheral blood, taken in a trial of Ad26.COV2.S vaccine versus placebo. Receptor source: a person aged 18-65 years who received the Ad26.COV2.S COVID-19 vaccine or a placebo.

The chain joins TRBV5-1 to TRBJ2-6; 8 bases match TRBD1. Germline V lookup: CDR1 SGHRS, CDR2 YFSETQ. This CDR3 region has 16 residues. V dropped 7 bases and J dropped 2; count of bases not matched to a gene: 8. CDR3 loop: CASAETGDAGANVLTF. CDR3 sequence (DNA): TGCGCCAGCGCGGAGACAGGGGATGCTGGGGCCAACGTCCTGACTTTC.

The V call is TRBV4-3, the J call TRBJ1-6, with 7 bases identical to TRBD1. The CDR3 extends over 16 amino acids. Germline V gene data show CDR1 as LGHNA and CDR2 as YSLEER. V was clipped by 0 bases and J by 5 bases; unmatched bases: 4. The CDR3 DNA follows: TGCGCCAGCAGCCAAGAAGGGACAGTGGATAATTCACCCCTCCACTTT. As protein: CASSQEGTVDNSPLHF.

This chain connects TRBV9 to TRBJ2-2; no clear D. Trimming pared 4 bases from V and 7 bases from J, leaving 20 bases between. The CDR3 covers 16 residues. Germline assignment: CDR1 SGDLS and CDR2 YYNGEE. The CDR3 protein is CASSSGPFSPRGELFF. The CDR3 coding sequence is TGTGCCAGCAGCTCGGGTCCATTTTCCCCTCGCGGGGAGCTGTTTTTT.

This chain connects TRBV4-1 to TRBJ1-4; 7 bases line up with TRBD1. This CDR3 has 16 residues. Germline V gives CDR1 MGHRA, CDR2 YSYEKL. Trimming cost V 4 bases and J 6 bases; bases outside gene matches: 11. The CDR3 region is CASSPLRGQGDEKLFF. The DNA of the CDR3 is TGCGCCAGCAGCCCGCTTAGGGGGCAGGGGGATGAAAAACTGTTTTTT.

The genes are TRBV4-2 and TRBJ2-2, with TRBD2 as a possible D gene (5 bases). The V gene's germline CDR1 is LGHNA and CDR2 YNFKEQ. V lost 3 bases and J lost 1, with 9 bases in between. The length of the CDR3 is 15 residues. The CDR3 loop is CASSHLAGNTGELFF. The CDR3 DNA reads as TGTGCCAGCAGCCATCTAGCAGGGAACACCGGGGAGCTGTTTTTT.

The chain uses TRBV9 and TRBJ1-6; unclear D gene. Deletions cut 0 bases from V and 7 bases from J, with 11 bases between. This CDR3 is 15 amino acids long. Germline V gene lookup returns CDR1 SGDLS and CDR2 YYNGEE. The CDR3 reads CASSVDGGGNSPLHF. CDR3 DNA sequence: TGTGCCAGCAGCGTAGACGGTGGAGGGAATTCACCCCTCCACTTT.

The gene calls are TRBV9 and TRBJ1-1; D is uncertain. Germline V gene data show CDR1 as SGDLS and CDR2 as YYNGEE. CDR3 length: 15 amino acids. Between the trimmed V and J ends, which lost 3 bases and 0 bases, there was a span of 12 bases. CDR3 nucleotides: TGTGCCAGCAGCGCGTCGGGCAGTATGAACACTGAAGCTTTCTTT. Amino acid sequence: CASSASGSMNTEAFF. Complete variable domain (other parts from reference TRBV9 and TRBJ1-1): DSGVTQTPKHLITATGQRVTLRCSPRSGDLSVYWYQQSLDQGLQFLIQYYNGEERAKGNILERFSAQQFPDLHSELNLSSLELGDSALYFCASSASGSMNTEAFFGQGTRLTVV.

CDR3: CASSVGGYSNQPQHF. The CDR3 coding sequence is TGTGCCAGCAGCGTAGGAGGTTATAGCAATCAGCCCCAGCATTTT. The V and J genes are TRBV9 and TRBJ1-5; D not resolved. The length of the CDR3 is 15 residues. Germline V CDR1 and CDR2: SGDLS, YYNGEE. Trimming left V 0 bases short and J 0 bases short, with 7 bases between.

CDR3 bases: TGTGCCAGCAGCTTAGAGCTAGGGGCCACTGAAGCTTTCTTT. Protein sequence: CASSLELGATEAFF. The chain carries TRBV7-9 and TRBJ1-1; the D gene is possibly TRBD1 (5 bases). The CDR3 is 14 amino acids. CDR1 and CDR2 (germline): SEHNR, FQNEAQ (reference sequence). Deletions cut 1 base from V and 4 bases from J, with 10 bases between.

This rearrangement joins TRBV29-1 to TRBJ1-2; TRBD1 matches at 12 bases. The V gene end was trimmed by 6 bases and the J gene end by 4 bases; junction bases not matched to a gene: 12. This CDR3 has 16 amino acids. CDR1 and CDR2 from the germline V gene are SQVTM and ANQGSEA. The CDR3, as DNA: TGCAGCGTATATACCGGGACAGGGGGCTTAGGCTATGGCTACACCTTC. Its protein is CSVYTGTGGLGYGYTF.

The gene calls are TRBV5-1 and TRBJ2-3; D ambiguous. V dropped 1 base and J dropped 4 bases, with 10 bases sitting between them. CDR1 is SGHRS, CDR2 YFSETQ, per germline. This CDR3 has 14 residues. For the CDR3, the DNA is TGCGCCAGCAGCTTGCGGTTTGCGGCAGATACGCAGTATTTT. This encodes CASSLRFAADTQYF.

The chain joins TRBV30 to TRBJ2-6; D gene uncertain. CDR1 GTSNPN and CDR2 SVGIG come from the germline V gene (reference sequence). V lost 3 bases to trimming and J lost 0 bases, with 6 bases between them. The CDR3 has 14 amino acids. The CDR3 region is CAWRWSSGANVLTF. Here the CDR3 DNA reads TGTGCCTGGAGGTGGTCCTCTGGGGCCAACGTCCTGACTTTC.

The rearrangement links TRBV6-2 or TRBV6-3 to TRBJ1-2; possible D gene TRBD1, 5 bases. The CDR3 covers 17 residues. CDR1 is MNHEY, CDR2 SVGEGT, per germline. Trimming removed 4 bases at V and 2 bases at J, with 20 bases between. Here the CDR3 DNA reads TGTGCCAGCAGTTTCTGGGGGGTTCGGCAGGGAAACTATGGCTACACCTTC. Its translation: CASSFWGVRQGNYGYTF.

The chain combines TRBV12-5 with TRBJ1-2; TRBD1 is a possible D gene (6 bases). This CDR3 contains 13 residues. CDR1 is LGHNT, CDR2 FRNRAP, per germline. The V end lost 6 bases, the J end lost 4 bases, and 12 bases lay between the germline ends. CDR3 protein: CASGTGQSYGYTF. The CDR3, as DNA: TGTGCTAGTGGGACAGGACAGAGCTATGGCTACACCTTC.

This clone was detected a few times. The chain joins TRBV19 to TRBJ1-5, with 8 bases that match TRBD1. This CDR3 is built from 14 residues. The V gene end was trimmed by 8 bases and the J gene end by 10 bases; junction bases not matched to a gene: 13. Germline values: CDR1 LNHDA, CDR2 SQIVND (reference sequence). CDR3 bases: TGTGCCAGTTCACCGACAGGGGCCACCGGCCCCCAGCATTTT. It is translated as CASSPTGATGPQHF.

Comment on this clone: The sample holds other DNA sequences that translate to the same CDR3. This chain links TRBV5-1 with TRBJ2-5; the match to TRBD2 covers 7 bases. J was trimmed by 2 bases and V by 4 bases; bases with no gene match: 5. Germline V gives CDR1 SGHRS, CDR2 YFSETQ. The CDR3 extends over 14 amino acids. The CDR3 region is CASSLGGTQETQYF. DNA for the CDR3: TGCGCCAGCAGCCTCGGGGGGACGCAAGAGACCCAGTACTTC.

The chain carries TRBV4-1 and TRBJ1-3; D might be TRBD1 (5 bases). V was trimmed by 1 base and J by 4 bases, leaving 17 bases between them. CDR3 size: 17 residues. Germline CDR1 reads MGHRA; CDR2 reads YSYEKL. Here the CDR3 reads CASSQGQGGFDGNTIYF. The CDR3 DNA reads TGCGCCAGCAGCCAAGGGCAGGGAGGCTTCGACGGAAACACCATATATTTT.

The rearrangement uses TRBV12-3 or TRBV12-4 and TRBJ1-2, with unresolved D. The CDR3 is 13 residues long. With 7 bases removed from V and 7 bases from J, the gap between germline ends came to 16 bases. The CDR3 nucleotides read TGTGCCAGCACCATCCCTGATGGGCCTGGCTACACCTTC. This translates into CASTIPDGPGYTF.

The V gene is TRBV12-3 or TRBV12-4, the J gene TRBJ1-5; D not certain. Trimming left V 6 bases short and J 4 bases short, with 10 bases between. This CDR3 is 13 amino acids long. The CDR3 loop reads CASSAGENQPQHF. The CDR3 region has the DNA TGTGCCAGCAGCGCCGGGGAAAATCAGCCCCAGCATTTT.

J is TRBJ1-5 and V is TRBV19; no firm D call. V was trimmed by 6 bases and J by 11 bases, leaving 20 bases between them. The germline CDR1 and CDR2 sequences are LNHDA and SQIVND (reference sequence). This CDR3 has 14 residues. The CDR3 DNA reads TGTGCCAGTAGAGGAGGAGGGAAGGGTTGGACCCAGCATTTT. Amino acids: CASRGGGKGWTQHF.

The chain has TRBV5-4 and TRBJ2-7; D assignment may be TRBD1 or TRBD2 (5 bases each). The germline V gene has CDR1 SGHNT and CDR2 YYREEE (reference sequence). The CDR3 extends over 14 amino acids. V was shortened by 4 bases and J by 4 bases, with 15 bases between the two germline ends. The CDR3 region has the DNA TGTGCCAGCAGCCGAAGGGACGGACGGTACGAGCAGTACTTC. Its protein is CASSRRDGRYEQYF.

This chain joins TRBV2 and TRBJ1-6, with TRBD1 matching 10 bases. Per germline, CDR1 SNHLY and CDR2 FYNNEI. The CDR3 covers 13 residues. The trim removed 10 bases at V and 7 bases at J, leaving 4 bases unmatched. CDR3 nucleotides: TGTGCCAACGCGGGACAGGGGAATTCACCCCTCCACTTT. It encodes CANAGQGNSPLHF.

The chain recombines TRBV28 with TRBJ1-6; no definite D call. This CDR3 comprises 20 residues. Deletions cut 2 bases from V and 3 bases from J, with 23 bases between. The V gene's germline CDR1 is MDHEN and CDR2 SYDVKM. The CDR3 spells CASSLGYRTPADYYNSPLHF. The CDR3 nucleotides are TGTGCCAGCAGTTTAGGTTATAGGACTCCCGCGGATTACTATAATTCACCCCTCCACTTT. Full variable domain (missing parts from reference TRBV28 and TRBJ1-6): DVKVTQSSRYLVKRTGEKVFLECVQDMDHENMFWYRQDPGLGLRLIYFSYDVKMKEKGDIPEGYSVSREKKERFSLILESASTNQTSMYLCASSLGYRTPADYYNSPLHFGNGTRLTVT.

In this sample, this clone turned up once. The genes are TRBV20-1 and TRBJ2-1, with no clear D. V was clipped by 3 bases and J by 0 bases, with 9 bases between them. The CDR3 runs 14 residues. Germline CDR1 is DFQATT and CDR2 is SNEGSKA (reference sequence). CDR3 protein: CSASGPSSYNEQFF. The CDR3 nucleotides are TGCAGTGCTAGTGGTCCTAGCTCCTACAATGAGCAGTTCTTC.

The V and J genes are TRBV2 and TRBJ2-1; D is perhaps TRBD2 (5 bases). This CDR3 region has 12 residues. Deletions cut 7 bases from V and 5 bases from J, with 9 bases between. CDR1 is SNHLY, CDR2 FYNNEI, per germline. The CDR3 coding sequence is TGTGCCAGCATGGGAGCAAACAATGAGCAGTTCTTC. It yields the protein CASMGANNEQFF.

The chain is built from TRBV27 and TRBJ2-3, with 9 positions matching TRBD1. The V segment lost 3 bases and the J segment 3 bases; nucleotides outside the gene matches: 4. Looked up from germline, CDR1 is MNHEY and CDR2 is SMNVEV (reference sequence). This CDR3 contains 15 residues. CDR3 DNA: TGTGCCAGCAGTTTGATGGACAGGGGAACAGATACGCAGTATTTT. Protein: CASSLMDRGTDTQYF.

This clone was observed once. The chain uses TRBV5-6 and TRBJ1-1; TRBD1 matches at 8 bases. The CDR3 is 14 residues long. Germline CDR1 is SGHDT and CDR2 is YYEEEE. Trimming cost V 2 bases and J 7 bases; bases outside gene matches: 7. The CDR3, as DNA: TGTGCCAGCAGCTTCCGACAGGGGAGCGGTGAAGCTTTCTTT. Residues: CASSFRQGSGEAFF.

The chain couples TRBV19 to TRBJ2-6; TRBD1 agrees at 8 bases. The germline gives CDR1 LNHDA, CDR2 SQIVND (reference sequence). Germline trimming cut 5 bases from V and 0 bases from J; bases unmatched to any gene: 0. This CDR3 comprises 15 residues. The CDR3, as DNA: TGTGCCAGTAGTGACAGGGGCTCTGGGGCCAACGTCCTGACTTTC. It encodes CASSDRGSGANVLTF. Based on the CDR3 plus reference TRBV19 and TRBJ2-6, the full variable domain is DGGITQSPKYLFRKEGQNVTLSCEQNLNHDAMYWYRQDPGQGLRLIYYSQIVNDFQKGDIAEGYSVSREKKESFPLTVTSAQKNPTAFYLCASSDRGSGANVLTFGAGSRLTVL.

The rearrangement joins TRBV5-1 to TRBJ2-1; 10 nucleotides agree with TRBD1. J gave up 3 bases and V 4 bases, and 4 bases lay outside the gene matches. The CDR3 spans 15 residues. Germline V gene data show CDR1 as SGHRS and CDR2 as YFSETQ. In nucleotides, the CDR3 is TGCGCCAGCAGCACGGGACAGGGGTTCTACAATGAGCAGTTCTTC. Protein: CASSTGQGFYNEQFF.

V is TRBV6-5 and J is TRBJ1-2, with unresolved D. This CDR3 has 13 residues. Per the germline V gene, CDR1 is MNHEY and CDR2 is SVGAGI. V was pared by 0 bases and J by 7 bases, with 9 bases between. The CDR3 region is CASSYSPRSGYTF. In DNA form, the CDR3 reads TGTGCCAGCAGTTACTCCCCAAGGAGTGGCTACACCTTC.

V is TRBV5-6 and J is TRBJ2-3; unclear D gene. The V gene lost 6 bases and the J gene lost 4 bases, with 15 bases spanning the gap. Germline CDR1 SGHDT, CDR2 YYEEEE. CDR3 length equals 14 residues. This chain's CDR3 is CASTKALSADTQYF. Written as DNA, the CDR3 is TGTGCCAGCACCAAAGCTCTGTCGGCAGATACGCAGTATTTT.